One sample yielded the 25 T cell receptor beta chains listed below, sequenced in a study of blood T cell repertoires in COVID-19. Clones were sequenced by immunoSEQ multiplex PCR, and TCRdb holds only the in-frame ones, with some missing. The table has about 120,000 clones, approximately 82% seen once. The material sequenced was peripheral blood. Every receptor here comes from a man between 70 and 80 years old with active or convalescent COVID-19.

V is TRBV7-2 and J is TRBJ2-1; 11 nucleotides align to TRBD2. The CDR3 is made up of 15 amino acids. Trimming removed 4 bases from V and 4 bases from J; junction bases left unmatched: 3. Looked up from germline, CDR1 is SGHTA and CDR2 is FQGNSA. The CDR3, as DNA: TGTGCCAGCAGCTCCGGGACTAGCGGTTACAATGAGCAGTTCTTC. Its translation: CASSSGTSGYNEQFF.

The chain employs TRBV27 and TRBJ1-6; TRBD1 aligns across 10 bases. The V gene's germline CDR1 is MNHEY and CDR2 SMNVEV (reference sequence). The trim removed 5 bases at V and 7 bases at J, leaving 2 bases unmatched. This CDR3 spans 14 amino acids. CDR3 nucleotide sequence: TGTGCCAGCAGTCGACAGGGGGCCAATTCACCCCTCCACTTT. As protein: CASSRQGANSPLHF.

The chain links TRBV5-1 to TRBJ1-1; D remains unclear. The CDR3 consists of 15 residues. Looked up from germline, CDR1 is SGHRS and CDR2 is YFSETQ. Trimming left V 0 bases short and J 4 bases short, with 13 bases between. The CDR3: CASSLAGKAGTEAFF. In DNA, the CDR3 is TGCGCCAGCAGCTTGGCCGGGAAGGCGGGCACTGAAGCTTTCTTT. The full variable domain, in which reference TRBV5-1 and TRBJ1-1 provide the parts outside the CDR3, is KAGVTQTPRYLIKTRGQQVTLSCSPISGHRSVSWYQQTPGQGLQFLFEYFSETQRNKGNFPGRFSGRQFSNSRSEMNVSTLELGDSALYLCASSLAGKAGTEAFFGQGTRLTVV.

J is TRBJ2-5 and V is TRBV19; the D gene is possibly TRBD2 (7 bases). V gave up 6 bases and J gave up 5 bases, with 22 bases separating them. The CDR3 length is 16 residues. The germline V gene has CDR1 LNHDA and CDR2 SQIVND (reference sequence). The CDR3 is CASSTGGHLVRETQYF. In DNA, the CDR3 is TGTGCCAGTAGCACGGGGGGACATCTAGTAAGGGAGACCCAGTACTTC.

J is TRBJ1-2 and V is TRBV29-1; TRBD1 is a possible D gene (5 bases). The germline V gene encodes CDR1 SQVTM and CDR2 ANQGSEA. Trimming pared 1 base from V and 10 bases from J, leaving 13 bases between. The length of the CDR3 is 12 residues. In DNA form, the CDR3 reads TGCAGCGTTGAAGGGGCCAGGGAAGACTACACCTTC. Its translation: CSVEGAREDYTF.

J is TRBJ2-4 and V is TRBV18; 13 nucleotides agree with TRBD2. V lost 6 bases to trimming and J lost 2 bases; unmatched junction nucleotides: 7. Per the germline V gene, CDR1 is KGHSH and CDR2 is LQKENI. The CDR3 contains 17 residues. CDR3 bases: TGTGCCAGCTCGCCCGGACTAGCGGGGGACTCCAAAAACATTCAGTACTTC. This translates into CASSPGLAGDSKNIQYF.

This clone was detected a few times. The V and J genes are TRBV19 and TRBJ1-6; 7 bases fit TRBD1. The junction had 3 bases not matched to a gene; V was cut back by 6 bases and J by 1 base. The CDR3 length is 15 residues. The germline V gene has CDR1 LNHDA and CDR2 SQIVND (reference sequence). The CDR3 nucleotides are TGTGCCAGTAGAGCAGGGGGATCCTATAATTCACCCCTCCACTTT. Translated: CASRAGGSYNSPLHF.

The J gene is TRBJ2-3, the V gene TRBV28; D gene uncertain. Germline V gives CDR1 MDHEN, CDR2 SYDVKM. V was cut by 7 bases and J by 0 bases, with 2 bases left in between. The CDR3 contains 11 residues. The CDR3 sequence: CASISTDTQYF. The CDR3 nucleotides are TGTGCCAGCATAAGCACAGATACGCAGTATTTT.

V usage is TRBV7-2 and J usage is TRBJ1-4, with 8 bases matching TRBD1. The CDR3 is made up of 14 amino acids. The germline V gene encodes CDR1 SGHTA and CDR2 FQGNSA. V lost 2 bases to trimming and J lost 10 bases; unmatched junction nucleotides: 6. In DNA form, the CDR3 reads TGTGCCAGCAGCTTAACCCGGACAGGGCGAAAACTGTTTTTT. This gives the protein CASSLTRTGRKLFF.

The rearrangement links TRBV11-2 to TRBJ2-7; 8 bases match TRBD2. Germline-derived CDR1 and CDR2 are SGHAT and FQNNGV. V dropped 4 bases and J dropped 2; count of bases not matched to a gene: 7. The CDR3 runs 15 residues. CDR3 amino acids: CASSWRAGGTYEQYF. The CDR3, as DNA: TGTGCCAGCAGCTGGCGGGCGGGAGGTACCTACGAGCAGTACTTC. The full variable domain, in which reference TRBV11-2 and TRBJ2-7 provide the parts outside the CDR3, is EAGVAQSPRYKIIEKRQSVAFWCNPISGHATLYWYQQILGQGPKLLIQFQNNGVVDDSQLPKDRFSAERLKGVDSTLKIQPAKLEDSAVYLCASSWRAGGTYEQYFGPGTRLTVT.

The genes are TRBV19 and TRBJ1-5; possible D gene TRBD1, 6 bases. Per germline, CDR1 LNHDA and CDR2 SQIVND (reference sequence). V lost 6 bases and J lost 0, with 12 bases in between. This CDR3 has 15 residues. The CDR3 sequence: CASSRTAYSNQPQHF. The CDR3 DNA reads as TGTGCCAGTAGCAGGACAGCTTATAGCAATCAGCCCCAGCATTTT.

The chain has TRBV5-8 and TRBJ1-2; TRBD1 agrees at 9 bases. This CDR3 contains 16 residues. CDR1 and CDR2 (germline): SGHTS, YDEGEE. Trimming at V came to 4 bases and at J to 2 bases, leaving 9 bases not matched to a gene. The CDR3, as DNA: TGTGCCAGCAGCCATGGGGGGACAGGGCTGAACTATGGCTACACCTTC. It is translated as CASSHGGTGLNYGYTF.

The chain employs TRBV18 and TRBJ2-1; perhaps TRBD2 as D (6 bases). Trimming left V 5 bases short and J 14 bases short, with 19 bases between. Germline V lookup: CDR1 KGHSH, CDR2 LQKENI. The CDR3 has 13 residues. The CDR3 region is CASSWDFGRSKFF. The CDR3 DNA reads as TGTGCCAGCTCATGGGACTTCGGACGCTCCAAGTTCTTC.

This chain links TRBV6-5 with TRBJ1-2, with 8 bases identical to TRBD1. Trimming cost V 4 bases and J 4 bases; bases outside gene matches: 5. CDR1 and CDR2 (germline): MNHEY, SVGAGI. This CDR3 spans 14 amino acids. The CDR3 sequence: CASSSRTGPYGYTF. In DNA, the CDR3 is TGTGCCAGCAGTTCAAGGACAGGGCCCTATGGCTACACCTTC.

CDR3 sequence: CASSLTTSGRAYEQYF. Here the CDR3 DNA reads TGCGCCAGCAGCTTGACGACTAGCGGTCGGGCCTACGAGCAGTACTTC. The chain joins TRBV5-1 to TRBJ2-7; 9 positions match TRBD2. There are 16 residues in the CDR3. After removal of 1 base from V and 2 bases from J, the junction contained 7 bases not matched to a gene. The germline V gene encodes CDR1 SGHRS and CDR2 YFSETQ.

This chain joins TRBV28 and TRBJ2-7; D might be TRBD1 (6 bases). The CDR3 is made up of 13 amino acids. Germline assignment: CDR1 MDHEN and CDR2 SYDVKM. V was cut by 5 bases and J by 3 bases, with 11 bases left in between. CDR3 protein: CASSQGFSYEQYF. For the CDR3, the DNA is TGTGCCAGCAGTCAGGGGTTTAGCTACGAGCAGTACTTC. Using reference TRBV28 and TRBJ2-7 for the parts outside the CDR3, the full variable domain is DVKVTQSSRYLVKRTGEKVFLECVQDMDHENMFWYRQDPGLGLRLIYFSYDVKMKEKGDIPEGYSVSREKKERFSLILESASTNQTSMYLCASSQGFSYEQYFGPGTRLTVT.

The chain carries TRBV14 and TRBJ1-1; D is ambiguous. CDR3 length: 13 residues. V was cut by 4 bases and J by 1 base, with 7 bases left in between. Germline V gene sequence: CDR1 SGHDN, CDR2 FVKESK. CDR3 protein: CASSPASNTEAFF. For the CDR3, the DNA is TGTGCCAGCAGCCCCGCGTCGAACACTGAAGCTTTCTTT. The full variable domain, in which reference TRBV14 and TRBJ1-1 provide the parts outside the CDR3, is EAGVTQFPSHSVIEKGQTVTLRCDPISGHDNLYWYRRVMGKEIKFLLHFVKESKQDESGMPNNRFLAERTGGTYSTLKVQPAELEDSGVYFCASSPASNTEAFFGQGTRLTVV.

This rearrangement joins TRBV5-1 to TRBJ2-3; 8 bases map to TRBD1. V shed 1 base and J 5 bases; nucleotides not matched to a gene: 6. The CDR3 is 15 residues long. CDR1 and CDR2 (germline): SGHRS, YFSETQ. As DNA, the CDR3 is TGCGCCAGCAGCTTGTCCGGACAGGGTCAAGATACGCAGTATTTT. As protein: CASSLSGQGQDTQYF.

V usage is TRBV9 and J usage is TRBJ2-2; maybe TRBD2 (5 bases). The germline gives CDR1 SGDLS, CDR2 YYNGEE. CDR3 size: 14 residues. The V and J ends lost 1 base and 4 bases respectively, with 8 bases between them. In nucleotides, the CDR3 is TGTGCCAGCAGCGTAACCGCGGGCACCGGGGAGCTGTTTTTT. This gives the protein CASSVTAGTGELFF.

This chain connects TRBV5-6 to TRBJ1-1, with 7 bases fitting TRBD1. Germline lookup yields CDR1 SGHDT and CDR2 YYEEEE. V was clipped by 4 bases and J by 9 bases; unmatched bases: 15. This CDR3 is built from 15 residues. The CDR3, as DNA: TGTGCCAGCAGCCTCCTACTAGACAGGGAGGCACAAGCTTTCTTT. This gives the protein CASSLLLDREAQAFF.

The chain has TRBV5-8 and TRBJ1-1; D may be TRBD1 (6 bases). This CDR3 contains 14 residues. Germline CDR1 is SGHTS and CDR2 is YDEGEE. V was clipped by 4 bases and J by 5 bases, with 15 bases between them. The CDR3 loop reads CASSRRGGRTEAFF. The CDR3 DNA reads TGTGCCAGCAGCCGAAGGGGGGGGAGGACTGAAGCTTTCTTT.

The chain's CDR3 is CASSAWLKTGINYEQYF. The CDR3 coding sequence is TGTGCCAGCAGTGCATGGTTGAAGACAGGGATAAACTACGAGCAGTACTTC. The gene calls are TRBV2 and TRBJ2-7; 7 nucleotides line up with TRBD1. Germline assignment: CDR1 SNHLY and CDR2 FYNNEI. The J segment lost 3 bases and the V segment lost 4 bases, leaving 15 bases of the junction unmatched. The CDR3 has 17 amino acids. The full variable domain, in which reference TRBV2 and TRBJ2-7 provide the parts outside the CDR3, is EPEVTQTPSHQVTQMGQEVILRCVPISNHLYFYWYRQILGQKVEFLVSFYNNEISEKSEIFDDQFSVERPDGSNFTLKIRSTKLEDSAMYFCASSAWLKTGINYEQYFGPGTRLTVT.

The genes are TRBV12-3 or TRBV12-4 and TRBJ2-1; maybe TRBD2 (5 bases). The V gene lost 7 bases and the J gene lost 9 bases, with 10 bases spanning the gap. This CDR3 contains 11 residues. The CDR3 sequence: CASNVGSEQFF. The DNA of the CDR3 is TGTGCCAGCAACGTAGGGAGTGAGCAGTTCTTC.

This clone was recorded once. The chain recombines TRBV29-1 with TRBJ2-1; 7 bases are shared with TRBD2. Germline lookup yields CDR1 SQVTM and CDR2 ANQGSEA. The CDR3 sequence is 13 residues long. The ends lost 5 bases at V and 0 bases at J; junction bases unmatched: 1. For the CDR3, the DNA is TGCAGCGTTCAGCGGGACTCCTACAATGAGCAGTTCTTC. It is translated as CSVQRDSYNEQFF.

The rearrangement uses TRBV7-9 and TRBJ2-2; TRBD2 is a possible D gene (5 bases). The CDR3 has 15 residues. Germline assignment: CDR1 SEHNR and CDR2 FQNEAQ (reference sequence). Deletions cut 1 base from V and 3 bases from J, with 9 bases between. CDR3 amino acids: CASSLVTGYTGELFF. Written as DNA, the CDR3 is TGTGCCAGCAGCTTAGTGACGGGGTACACCGGGGAGCTGTTTTTT.